A selection of T cell receptor beta chains follows, all from one sample in a study of CXCR3-negative and CXCR3-positive naive CD8 T cells. After re-calling the 5' RACE reads, TCRdb lists one entry per CDR3 protein, DNA absent. The sample spans some 140,000 distinct CDR3 sequences; the ten largest clones claim around 0.5%. The sequencing input was naive CXCR3+ CD8+ T cells from blood. Receptor source: a human donor in good health. Some clones in this sample may be carry-over from other donors' samples. The CDR3 runs from the conserved cysteine through the conserved F or W. Each record gives: J gene, V gene, CDR3 protein.

TRBJ2-3	TRBV7-2	CASSRSAAADTQYF
TRBJ2-2	TRBV11-2	CASSLDPTGLNTGELFF
TRBJ2-1	TRBV7-9	CASSRLAGGYNEQFF
TRBJ2-7	TRBV28	CASDEGTGNSYEQYF
TRBJ2-2	TRBV30	CAWSVLQMAAVGELFF
TRBJ2-1	TRBV7-7	CASSPGQGMVNEQFF
TRBJ2-3	TRBV6-5	CACSYRPLPDTQYF
TRBJ1-4	TRBV7-8	CASSLAYTTSSATNEKLFF
TRBJ2-7	TRBV9	CASSEGQGSSYEQYF
TRBJ2-3	TRBV7-6	CASSVSPDADTQYF
TRBJ2-7	TRBV12-3/TRBV12-4	CASSFGSGDEEYF
TRBJ2-7	TRBV15	CATSRVISTYEQYF
TRBJ1-1	TRBV28	CASRTRTGNTEAFF
TRBJ2-5	TRBV29-1	CSVEGRWGLADQETQYF
TRBJ2-2	TRBV29-1	CSVAGTGNTGELFF
TRBJ1-1	TRBV30	CAWSPGAGGNTEAFF
TRBJ2-7	TRBV6-5	CASSWPGAYEQYF